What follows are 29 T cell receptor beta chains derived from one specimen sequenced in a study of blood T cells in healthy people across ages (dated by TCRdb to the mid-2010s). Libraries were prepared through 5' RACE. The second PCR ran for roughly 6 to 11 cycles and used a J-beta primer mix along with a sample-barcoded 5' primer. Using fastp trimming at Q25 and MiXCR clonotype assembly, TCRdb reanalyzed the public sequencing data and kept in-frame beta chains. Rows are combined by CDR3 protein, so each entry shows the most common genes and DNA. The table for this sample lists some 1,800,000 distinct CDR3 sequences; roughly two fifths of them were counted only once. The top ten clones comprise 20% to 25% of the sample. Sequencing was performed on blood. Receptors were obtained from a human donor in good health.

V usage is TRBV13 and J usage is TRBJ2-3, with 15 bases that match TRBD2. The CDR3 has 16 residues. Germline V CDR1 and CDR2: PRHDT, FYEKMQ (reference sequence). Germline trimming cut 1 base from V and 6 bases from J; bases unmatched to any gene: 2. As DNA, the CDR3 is TGTGCCAGCAGCTTAGTTGGACTAGCGGGGGGGGATACGCAGTATTTT. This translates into CASSLVGLAGGDTQYF.

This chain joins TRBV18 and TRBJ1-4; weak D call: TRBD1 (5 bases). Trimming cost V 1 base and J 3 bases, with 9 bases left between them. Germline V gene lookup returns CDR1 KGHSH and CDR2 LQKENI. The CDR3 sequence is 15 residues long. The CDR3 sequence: CASSPRKGPNEKLFF. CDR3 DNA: TGTGCCAGCTCACCACGGAAGGGGCCTAATGAAAAACTGTTTTTT.

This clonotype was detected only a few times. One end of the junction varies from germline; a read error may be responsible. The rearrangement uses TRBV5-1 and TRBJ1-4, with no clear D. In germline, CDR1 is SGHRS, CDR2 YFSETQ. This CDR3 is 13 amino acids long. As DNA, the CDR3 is TGCGCCACCCGGACGGGTTCTAACGAAAAACTGTTTTTT. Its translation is CATRTGSNEKLFF.

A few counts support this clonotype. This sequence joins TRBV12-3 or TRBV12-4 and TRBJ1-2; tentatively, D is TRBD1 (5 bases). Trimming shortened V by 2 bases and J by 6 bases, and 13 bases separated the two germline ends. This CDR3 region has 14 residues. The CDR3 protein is CASSLTGTLDGYTF. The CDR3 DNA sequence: TGTGCCAGCAGTTTAACCGGGACTCTAGATGGCTACACCTTC.

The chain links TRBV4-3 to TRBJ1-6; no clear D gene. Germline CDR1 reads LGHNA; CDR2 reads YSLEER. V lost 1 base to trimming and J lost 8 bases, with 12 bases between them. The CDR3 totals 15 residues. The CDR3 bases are TGCGCCAGCAGCCAAGGGAACAGACACGATTCACCCCTCCACTTT. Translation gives CASSQGNRHDSPLHF.

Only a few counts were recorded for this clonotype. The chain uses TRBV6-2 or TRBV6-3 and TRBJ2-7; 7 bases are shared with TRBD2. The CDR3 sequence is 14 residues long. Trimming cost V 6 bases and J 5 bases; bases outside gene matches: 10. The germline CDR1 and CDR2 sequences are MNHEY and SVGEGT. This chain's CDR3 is CASRPLGGKDEQYF. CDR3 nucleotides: TGTGCCAGCAGACCCCTGGGGGGGAAAGACGAGCAGTACTTC.

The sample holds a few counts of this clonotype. The CDR3 protein is CASSLDYRGQEQYF. DNA for the CDR3: TGCGCCAGCAGCTTGGACTACAGGGGGCAGGAGCAGTACTTC. V gene TRBV5-1 combines with J gene TRBJ2-7; 9 bases match TRBD1. J gave up 7 bases and V 0 bases, and 5 bases lay outside the gene matches. Germline lookup yields CDR1 SGHRS and CDR2 YFSETQ. The CDR3 has 14 amino acids.

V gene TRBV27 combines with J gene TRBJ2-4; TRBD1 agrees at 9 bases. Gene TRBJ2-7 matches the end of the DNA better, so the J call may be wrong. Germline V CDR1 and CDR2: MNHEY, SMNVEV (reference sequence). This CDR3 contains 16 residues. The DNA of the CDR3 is TGTGCCAGCAGTTTAGGAATCGGGACAGGGCACTACGAGCAGTACTTC. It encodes CASSLGIGTGHYEQYF.

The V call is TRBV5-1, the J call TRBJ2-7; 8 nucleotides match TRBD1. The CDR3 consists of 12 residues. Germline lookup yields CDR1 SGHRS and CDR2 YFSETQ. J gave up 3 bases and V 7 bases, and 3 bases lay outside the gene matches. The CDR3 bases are TGCGCCAGCGACGACAGGGGCTACGAGCAGTACTTC. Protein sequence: CASDDRGYEQYF.

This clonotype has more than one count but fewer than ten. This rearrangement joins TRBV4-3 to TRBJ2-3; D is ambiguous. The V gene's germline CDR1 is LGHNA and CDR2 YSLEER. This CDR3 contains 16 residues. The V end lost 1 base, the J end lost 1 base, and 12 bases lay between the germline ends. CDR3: CASSQVQTFGTDTQYF. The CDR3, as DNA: TGCGCCAGCAGCCAAGTGCAGACGTTCGGCACAGATACGCAGTATTTT.

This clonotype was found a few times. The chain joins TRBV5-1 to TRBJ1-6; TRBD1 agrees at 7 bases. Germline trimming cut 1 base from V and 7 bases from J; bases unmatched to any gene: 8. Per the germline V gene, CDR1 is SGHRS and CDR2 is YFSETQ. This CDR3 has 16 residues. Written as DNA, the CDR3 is TGCGCCAGCAGCTTGAGCCCCGGGACAGAGAATTCACCCCTCCACTTT. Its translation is CASSLSPGTENSPLHF.

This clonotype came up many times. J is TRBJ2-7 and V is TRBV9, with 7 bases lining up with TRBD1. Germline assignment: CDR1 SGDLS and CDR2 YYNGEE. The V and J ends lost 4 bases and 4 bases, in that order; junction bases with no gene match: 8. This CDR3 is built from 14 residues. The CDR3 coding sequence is TGTGCCAGCAGCATTAGACAGGGCGGTTACGAGCAGTACTTC. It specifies CASSIRQGGYEQYF.

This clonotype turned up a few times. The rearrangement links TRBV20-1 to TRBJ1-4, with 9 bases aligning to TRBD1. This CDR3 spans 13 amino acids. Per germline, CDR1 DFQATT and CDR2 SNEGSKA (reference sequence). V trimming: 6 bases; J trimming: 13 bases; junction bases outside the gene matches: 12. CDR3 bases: TGCAGTGCCGGGGACAGGGCTCTCGAGAGACTGTTTTTT. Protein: CSAGDRALERLFF.

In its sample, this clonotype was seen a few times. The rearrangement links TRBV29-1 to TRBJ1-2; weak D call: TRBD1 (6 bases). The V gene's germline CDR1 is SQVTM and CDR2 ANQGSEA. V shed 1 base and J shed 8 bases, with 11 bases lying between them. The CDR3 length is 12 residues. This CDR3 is CSVEGAGDGYTF. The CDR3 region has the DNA TGCAGCGTTGAAGGGGCAGGGGACGGCTACACCTTC.

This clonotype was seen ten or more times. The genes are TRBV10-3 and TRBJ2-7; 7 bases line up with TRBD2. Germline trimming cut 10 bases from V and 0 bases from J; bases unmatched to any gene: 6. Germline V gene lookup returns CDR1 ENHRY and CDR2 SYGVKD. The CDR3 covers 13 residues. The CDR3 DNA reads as TGTGCCAGCGGACGGGGGGACTCCTACGAGCAGTACTTC. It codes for CASGRGDSYEQYF.

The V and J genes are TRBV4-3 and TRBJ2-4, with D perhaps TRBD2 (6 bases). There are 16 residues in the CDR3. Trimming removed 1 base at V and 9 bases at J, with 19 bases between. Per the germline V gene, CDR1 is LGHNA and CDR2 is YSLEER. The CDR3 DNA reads TGCGCCAGCAGCCAAGGGCCCCCAGGCCAGGGAGGCATTCAGTACTTC. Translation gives CASSQGPPGQGGIQYF.

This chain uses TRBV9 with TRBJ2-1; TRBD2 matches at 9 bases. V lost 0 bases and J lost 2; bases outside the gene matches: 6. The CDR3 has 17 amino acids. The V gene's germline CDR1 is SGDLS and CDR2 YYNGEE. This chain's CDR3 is CASSVGGIAGAYNEQFF. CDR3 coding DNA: TGTGCCAGCAGCGTAGGAGGCATAGCGGGGGCCTACAATGAGCAGTTCTTC.

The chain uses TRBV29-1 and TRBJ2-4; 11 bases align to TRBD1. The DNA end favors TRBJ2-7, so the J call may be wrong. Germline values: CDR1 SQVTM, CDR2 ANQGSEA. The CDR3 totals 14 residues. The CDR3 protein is CSVGGGQGGSEQYF. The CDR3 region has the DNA TGCAGCGTTGGGGGGGGACAGGGGGGCTCCGAGCAGTACTTC.

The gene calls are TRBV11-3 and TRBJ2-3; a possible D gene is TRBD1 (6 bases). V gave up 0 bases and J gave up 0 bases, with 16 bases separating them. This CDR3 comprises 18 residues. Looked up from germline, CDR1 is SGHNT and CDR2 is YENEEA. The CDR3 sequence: CASSLDSSGGPSTDTQYF. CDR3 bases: TGTGCCAGCAGCTTAGATTCTAGTGGGGGCCCCAGCACAGATACGCAGTATTTT.

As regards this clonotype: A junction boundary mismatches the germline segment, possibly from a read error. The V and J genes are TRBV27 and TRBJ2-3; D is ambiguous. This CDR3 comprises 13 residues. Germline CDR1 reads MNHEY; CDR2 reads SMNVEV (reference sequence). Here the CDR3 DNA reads TGTACCAGCAGTTTACGGGGCACAGATACGCAGTATTTT. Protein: CTSSLRGTDTQYF.

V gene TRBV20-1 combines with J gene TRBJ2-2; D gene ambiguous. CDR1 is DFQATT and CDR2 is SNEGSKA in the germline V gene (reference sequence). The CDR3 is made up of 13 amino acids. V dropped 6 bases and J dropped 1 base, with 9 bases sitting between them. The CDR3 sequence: CSALGENTGELFF. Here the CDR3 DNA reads TGCAGTGCCCTTGGGGAGAACACCGGGGAGCTGTTTTTT.

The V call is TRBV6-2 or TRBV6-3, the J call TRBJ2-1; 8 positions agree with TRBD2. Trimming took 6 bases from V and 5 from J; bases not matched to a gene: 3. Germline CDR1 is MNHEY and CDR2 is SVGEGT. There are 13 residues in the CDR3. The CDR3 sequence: CASRGLVHNEQFF. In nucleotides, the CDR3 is TGTGCCAGCAGGGGACTAGTTCACAATGAGCAGTTCTTC.

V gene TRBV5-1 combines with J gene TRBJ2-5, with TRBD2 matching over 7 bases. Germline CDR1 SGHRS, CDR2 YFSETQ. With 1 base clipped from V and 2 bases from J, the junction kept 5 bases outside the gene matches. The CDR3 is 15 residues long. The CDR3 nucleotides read TGCGCCAGCAGCTTGAATCAGCGGGAACAAGAGACCCAGTACTTC. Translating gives CASSLNQREQETQYF.

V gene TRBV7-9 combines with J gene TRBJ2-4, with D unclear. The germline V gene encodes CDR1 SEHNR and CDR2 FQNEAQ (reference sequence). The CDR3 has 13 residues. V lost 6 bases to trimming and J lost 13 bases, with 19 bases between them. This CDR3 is CASRSGPGGKQYF. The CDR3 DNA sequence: TGTGCCAGCAGATCCGGGCCGGGCGGAAAGCAGTACTTC.

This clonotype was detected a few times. DNA for the CDR3: TGTGCCAGCAGCTCCTCCCCGTGGGGGGGCAGTACCACAGATACGCAGTATTTT. Protein product: CASSSSPWGGSTTDTQYF. The chain links TRBV7-2 to TRBJ2-3; D may be TRBD2 (7 bases). CDR1 is SGHTA and CDR2 is FQGNSA in the germline V gene. This CDR3 comprises 18 residues. Trimming removed 4 bases from V and 2 bases from J, with 22 bases in between.

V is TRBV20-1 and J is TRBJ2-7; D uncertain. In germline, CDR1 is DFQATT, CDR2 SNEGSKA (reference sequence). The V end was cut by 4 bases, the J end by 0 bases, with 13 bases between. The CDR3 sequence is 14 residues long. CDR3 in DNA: TGCAGTGCTACCCGACTGTTGAGCTCCTACGAGCAGTACTTC. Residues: CSATRLLSSYEQYF.

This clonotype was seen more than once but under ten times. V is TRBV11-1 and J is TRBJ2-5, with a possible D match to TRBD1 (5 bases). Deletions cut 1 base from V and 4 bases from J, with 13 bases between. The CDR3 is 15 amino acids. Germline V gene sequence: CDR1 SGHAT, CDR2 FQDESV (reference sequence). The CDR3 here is CASSLEGVGPETQYF. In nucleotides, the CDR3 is TGTGCCAGCAGCTTAGAAGGGGTTGGTCCAGAGACCCAGTACTTC.

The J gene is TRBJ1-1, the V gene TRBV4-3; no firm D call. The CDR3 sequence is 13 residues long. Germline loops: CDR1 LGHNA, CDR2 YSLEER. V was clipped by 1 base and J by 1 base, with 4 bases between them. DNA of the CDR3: TGCGCCAGCAGCCAAGCCTCGAACACTGAAGCTTTCTTT. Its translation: CASSQASNTEAFF.

As DNA, the CDR3 is TGTGCCAGCAGCGGTACGGGACAGCTTGGCTATGGCTACACCTTC. Amino acid sequence: CASSGTGQLGYGYTF. The chain uses TRBV7-2 and TRBJ1-2, with TRBD1 matching over 7 bases. With V trimmed by 5 bases and J by 4 bases, 10 bases remained unmatched. CDR1 and CDR2 (germline): SGHTA, FQGNSA. The CDR3 consists of 15 residues.